This entry lists 32 T cell receptor beta chains sequenced from one sample in a study of cytomegalovirus exposure and HLA in healthy donors. With 60 Vbeta and 13 Jbeta primers, the PCR was carried out. Clones were read by immunoSEQ multiplex PCR, and TCRdb kept only the in-frame ones, dropping some. Here the sample spans more than 85,000 clones, roughly three quarters being singletons. Material: PBMCs. The receptors were gathered from a male donor in good health and CMV-seronegative.

The V and J genes are TRBV5-1 and TRBJ2-3, with TRBD2 identical over 11 bases. This CDR3 is 16 amino acids long. Germline V lookup: CDR1 SGHRS, CDR2 YFSETQ. The J segment lost 0 bases and the V segment lost 6 bases, leaving 6 bases of the junction unmatched. The chain's CDR3 is CASITGTSGSTDTQYF. CDR3 nucleotide sequence: TGCGCCAGCATAACCGGGACTAGCGGAAGCACAGATACGCAGTATTTT.

The genes are TRBV28 and TRBJ1-1, with a possible D match to TRBD1 (5 bases). The CDR3 is 13 residues long. Germline V gene data show CDR1 as MDHEN and CDR2 as SYDVKM. Deletions cut 2 bases from V and 8 bases from J, with 12 bases between. The CDR3 region has the DNA TGTGCCAGCAGTTTAGCTGGGGCCGAGGAAGCTTTCTTT. Protein: CASSLAGAEEAFF.

The V call is TRBV2, the J call TRBJ2-7, with 10 bases that match TRBD1. Germline V CDR1 and CDR2: SNHLY, FYNNEI. V shed 3 bases and J 2 bases; nucleotides not matched to a gene: 10. The CDR3 sequence is 17 residues long. DNA for the CDR3: TGTGCCAGCAGTGAGGGGACAGGGGCCTTAATCCCCTACGAGCAGTACTTC. The encoded protein is CASSEGTGALIPYEQYF. Variable domain in full (rest from reference TRBV2 and TRBJ2-7): EPEVTQTPSHQVTQMGQEVILRCVPISNHLYFYWYRQILGQKVEFLVSFYNNEISEKSEIFDDQFSVERPDGSNFTLKIRSTKLEDSAMYFCASSEGTGALIPYEQYFGPGTRLTVT.

V usage is TRBV27 and J usage is TRBJ1-1; D is ambiguous. Trimming left V 2 bases short and J 11 bases short, with 12 bases between. The CDR3 extends over 12 amino acids. Germline loops: CDR1 MNHEY, CDR2 SMNVEV (reference sequence). The CDR3 nucleotides are TGTGCCAGCAGTTTACTCGGGCGGGAGGCTTTCTTT. Residues: CASSLLGREAFF.

This chain uses TRBV5-4 with TRBJ2-1; D might be TRBD2 (5 bases). V was clipped by 6 bases and J by 9 bases, with 19 bases between them. Per the germline V gene, CDR1 is SGHNT and CDR2 is YYREEE (reference sequence). CDR3 length: 14 residues. DNA for the CDR3: TGTGCCAGCACCATCGGAGGTAGCGTGGGTGAGCAGTTCTTC. This translates into CASTIGGSVGEQFF.

The V call is TRBV28, the J call TRBJ2-2, with 10 bases identical to TRBD2. Germline V gives CDR1 MDHEN, CDR2 SYDVKM. The CDR3 length is 15 residues. V lost 6 bases, J lost 9 bases, and 10 bases stayed unmatched. The CDR3 bases are TGTGCCAGCAGCACCCTAGCGGGAGAATCGCGGGAGCTGTTTTTT. The encoded protein is CASSTLAGESRELFF.

Remarks on this clone: It is unclear where the CDR3 begins or ends on the DNA, so no DNA is shown, and the CDR3 is as TCRdb lists it. The chain has TRBV25-1 and TRBJ2-5; the table's TRBD1 call for D was not verified on the DNA. The CDR3 spans 12 amino acids, including both terminal residues. Germline V gives CDR1 MGHDK, CDR2 SYGVNS. The CDR3: CASSTSTETQYF.

Only a few counts were recorded for this clone. V usage is TRBV9 and J usage is TRBJ1-2, with TRBD1 as a possible D gene (6 bases). V was clipped by 4 bases and J by 4 bases, with 14 bases between them. CDR3 length equals 14 residues. Germline assignment: CDR1 SGDLS and CDR2 YYNGEE. For the CDR3, the DNA is TGTGCCAGCAGCCCTGGACAGAGCCTCTATGGCTACACCTTC. As protein: CASSPGQSLYGYTF.

The J gene is TRBJ2-3, the V gene TRBV15, with 10 bases identical to TRBD2. V lost 2 bases to trimming and J lost 3 bases; unmatched junction nucleotides: 5. The CDR3 totals 16 residues. CDR1 LNHNV and CDR2 YYDKDF come from the germline V gene (reference sequence). This CDR3 reads CATSRTLAGGTDTQYF. CDR3 coding DNA: TGTGCCACCAGCAGAACATTAGCGGGAGGTACAGATACGCAGTATTTT.

The chain joins TRBV7-8 to TRBJ1-6; 9 nucleotides line up with TRBD1. Germline V lookup: CDR1 SGHVS, CDR2 FQNEAQ. CDR3 length: 16 residues. V shed 3 bases, J shed 3 bases, and the junction held 3 bases outside the gene matches. The CDR3 is CASSFGQGNYNSPLHF. In DNA form, the CDR3 reads TGTGCCAGCAGCTTTGGACAGGGGAACTATAATTCACCCCTCCACTTT.

Only a few counts were recorded for this clone. The chain is built from TRBV7-9 and TRBJ2-7; D is ambiguous. With 7 bases removed from V and 4 bases from J, the gap between germline ends came to 11 bases. Germline loops: CDR1 SEHNR, CDR2 FQNEAQ (reference sequence). There are 12 residues in the CDR3. CDR3 amino acids: CASTEVGYEQYF. The CDR3 DNA reads TGTGCCAGCACGGAAGTCGGGTACGAGCAGTACTTC.

The CDR3 loop is CASSDRSNTQYF. In DNA, the CDR3 is TGTGCCAGCAGTGACCGGAGCAATACGCAGTATTTT. The chain combines TRBV2 with TRBJ2-3; D gene ambiguous. V gave up 3 bases and J gave up 7 bases, with 8 bases separating them. Germline CDR1 SNHLY, CDR2 FYNNEI. CDR3 length: 12 residues.

The gene calls are TRBV2 and TRBJ2-1, with TRBD2 matching 7 bases. Germline V CDR1 and CDR2: SNHLY, FYNNEI. V was pared by 2 bases and J by 3 bases, with 1 base of the junction left unmatched. This CDR3 is built from 14 residues. The DNA for the CDR3 is TGTGCCAGCAGTGAAAGCGGGAACTACAATGAGCAGTTCTTC. This gives the protein CASSESGNYNEQFF.

The V and J genes are TRBV10-3 and TRBJ2-7; perhaps TRBD2 as D (6 bases). This CDR3 is 15 amino acids long. Trimming took off 2 bases at V and 4 bases at J, with 15 bases between the two ends. Germline assignment: CDR1 ENHRY and CDR2 SYGVKD. CDR3 residues: CAISEGGTPTYEQYF. The CDR3 DNA reads TGTGCCATCAGTGAGGGGGGGACGCCGACGTACGAGCAGTACTTC.

This sequence joins TRBV7-2 and TRBJ2-7; 7 nucleotides match TRBD2. CDR1 is SGHTA, CDR2 FQGNSA, per germline. This CDR3 contains 17 residues. V gave up 5 bases and J gave up 0 bases; unmatched junction bases: 13. In nucleotides, the CDR3 is TGTGCCAGCAGCCTAGACCCTAATAGCGGGTACTCCTACGAGCAGTACTTC. Encoded protein: CASSLDPNSGYSYEQYF. The full variable domain, in which reference TRBV7-2 and TRBJ2-7 provide the parts outside the CDR3, is GAGVSQSPSNKVTEKGKDVELRCDPISGHTALYWYRQSLGQGLEFLIYFQGNSAPDKSGLPSDRFSAERTGGSVSTLTIQRTQQEDSAVYLCASSLDPNSGYSYEQYFGPGTRLTVT.

The table lists this clone with a few counts. At one end the junction does not follow the germline gene, possibly because of a read error. The chain employs TRBV7-9 and TRBJ1-1; unclear D gene. The CDR3 consists of 12 residues. The germline gives CDR1 SEHNR, CDR2 FQNEAQ (reference sequence). CDR3 loop: CSSSSLRAEAFF. The CDR3 DNA reads as TGTTCCAGCAGCTCGCTACGGGCTGAAGCTTTCTTT.

The rearrangement uses TRBV2 and TRBJ1-6; no clear D. Trimming shortened V by 2 bases and J by 0 bases, and 5 bases separated the two germline ends. Germline V CDR1 and CDR2: SNHLY, FYNNEI. This CDR3 has 15 amino acids. This chain's CDR3 is CASSEQNSYNSPLHF. The CDR3 bases are TGTGCCAGCAGTGAACAGAACTCCTATAATTCACCCCTCCACTTT.

The chain carries TRBV5-1 and TRBJ2-3; the match to TRBD2 covers 12 bases. CDR3 length: 16 amino acids. Germline CDR1 reads SGHRS; CDR2 reads YFSETQ. J lost 10 bases, V lost 1 base, and 10 bases had no gene match. The CDR3 DNA is TGCGCCAGCAGCTTGTTATCTAGCGGGAGGGCTTTGGCGCAGTATTTT. It yields the protein CASSLLSSGRALAQYF.

The chain uses TRBV10-3 and TRBJ2-6; a weak D match, TRBD1 (6 bases). The ends were cut back, 4 bases at V and 1 base at J, with 8 bases in the middle. This CDR3 has 15 amino acids. Germline V CDR1 and CDR2: ENHRY, SYGVKD. The CDR3 nucleotides read TGTGCCATCAGTGTAGGGGGTTCTGGGGCCAACGTCCTGACTTTC. Residues: CAISVGGSGANVLTF.

The genes are TRBV15 and TRBJ2-5; 15 nucleotides line up with TRBD2. CDR1 and CDR2 from the germline V gene are LNHNV and YYDKDF (reference sequence). Trimming took 0 bases from V and 2 from J; bases not matched to a gene: 1. The CDR3 contains 17 residues. The CDR3 sequence: CATSREGLAGGQETQYF. The CDR3 DNA sequence: TGTGCCACCAGCAGAGAGGGACTAGCGGGAGGACAAGAGACCCAGTACTTC.

The rearrangement uses TRBV28 and TRBJ1-1; TRBD1 is a possible D gene (6 bases). The ends were cut back, 6 bases at V and 0 bases at J, with 14 bases in the middle. Germline assignment: CDR1 MDHEN and CDR2 SYDVKM. The CDR3 totals 15 residues. CDR3 DNA sequence: TGTGCCAGCAGACCCGACAGGAGAGTGAACACTGAAGCTTTCTTT. Protein product: CASRPDRRVNTEAFF. The variable domain in full, completed from reference TRBV28 and TRBJ1-1, reads DVKVTQSSRYLVKRTGEKVFLECVQDMDHENMFWYRQDPGLGLRLIYFSYDVKMKEKGDIPEGYSVSREKKERFSLILESASTNQTSMYLCASRPDRRVNTEAFFGQGTRLTVV.

J is TRBJ2-3 and V is TRBV27; TRBD1 aligns across 9 bases. Germline V gives CDR1 MNHEY, CDR2 SMNVEV (reference sequence). The trim removed 2 bases at V and 4 bases at J, leaving 16 bases unmatched. The CDR3 loop spans 19 amino acids. In DNA form, the CDR3 reads TGTGCCAGCAGTTTACTCCCTGCGAAACAGGGGGCGAACTCAGATACGCAGTATTTT. It codes for CASSLLPAKQGANSDTQYF.

The gene calls are TRBV5-1 and TRBJ2-7; D is uncertain. CDR3 size: 14 residues. Trimming stripped 0 bases from V and 0 bases from J, with 7 bases between. The germline CDR1 and CDR2 sequences are SGHRS and YFSETQ. The DNA of the CDR3 is TGCGCCAGCAGCTTGGTAGCAAGCTCCTACGAGCAGTACTTC. Residues: CASSLVASSYEQYF. Full variable domain (outside the CDR3, taken from reference TRBV5-1 and TRBJ2-7): KAGVTQTPRYLIKTRGQQVTLSCSPISGHRSVSWYQQTPGQGLQFLFEYFSETQRNKGNFPGRFSGRQFSNSRSEMNVSTLELGDSALYLCASSLVASSYEQYFGPGTRLTVT.

The chain uses TRBV4-3 and TRBJ2-5; a weak D match, TRBD1 (5 bases). The ends were cut back, 9 bases at V and 5 bases at J, with 13 bases in the middle. Germline CDR1 is LGHNA and CDR2 is YSLEER. The CDR3 has 12 amino acids. The CDR3 sequence: CASSWGRETQYF. The CDR3 DNA follows: TGCGCCAGTAGCTGGGGCCGGGAGACCCAGTACTTC.

This sequence joins TRBV15 and TRBJ2-7, with D perhaps matching TRBD2 (6 bases). Trimming shortened V by 3 bases and J by 2 bases, and 14 bases separated the two germline ends. The germline V gene encodes CDR1 LNHNV and CDR2 YYDKDF (reference sequence). This CDR3 has 15 residues. CDR3 coding DNA: TGTGCCACCAGCAGGAGTGCGGCGGGGACCTACGAGCAGTACTTC. Its protein is CATSRSAAGTYEQYF.

The chain couples TRBV21-1 to TRBJ2-1; the table gives TRBD2 as D, unverified against the DNA. TRBV21-1 is labeled a pseudogene. The length of the CDR3 is 15 residues. The CDR3 DNA reads TGTGCCAGCAGCAAAGGACTAGCGGGAGATAATGAGCAGTTCTTC. This gives the protein CASSKGLAGDNEQFF.

V and J are TRBV2 and TRBJ2-2; D call uncertain. V lost 7 bases, J lost 1 base, and 10 bases lay in between. This CDR3 has 14 residues. Germline V gene lookup returns CDR1 SNHLY and CDR2 FYNNEI. This CDR3 reads CASTTYRNTGELFF. For the CDR3, the DNA is TGTGCCAGCACTACCTACAGGAACACCGGGGAGCTGTTTTTT.

The chain recombines TRBV27 with TRBJ2-2, with TRBD2 matching 10 bases. The germline V gene encodes CDR1 MNHEY and CDR2 SMNVEV (reference sequence). This CDR3 has 15 residues. V lost 3 bases and J lost 6; bases outside the gene matches: 4. CDR3 amino acids: CASSFSAGGAGELFF. The DNA for the CDR3 is TGTGCCAGCAGTTTCTCAGCGGGGGGGGCCGGGGAGCTGTTTTTT.

Notes on this clone: This CDR3 is also generated by other DNA sequences in the sample. The chain recombines TRBV15 with TRBJ2-7; TRBD1 aligns across 12 bases. Germline V gene data show CDR1 as LNHNV and CDR2 as YYDKDF (reference sequence). V trimming: 5 bases; J trimming: 2 bases; junction bases outside the gene matches: 1. The CDR3 length is 14 residues. The CDR3 is CATSRDRGPYEQYF. In nucleotides, the CDR3 is TGTGCCACCAGCCGGGACAGGGGGCCCTACGAGCAGTACTTC.

The chain combines TRBV9 with TRBJ2-7; D might be TRBD2 (7 bases). CDR3 length: 14 amino acids. Germline CDR1 SGDLS, CDR2 YYNGEE. V was clipped by 0 bases and J by 3 bases, with 10 bases between them. CDR3 in amino acids: CASSVEGEGYEQYF. The CDR3 DNA is TGTGCCAGCAGCGTAGAGGGGGAGGGCTACGAGCAGTACTTC.

The chain joins TRBV14 to TRBJ1-4, with TRBD1 identical over 10 bases. Germline V CDR1 and CDR2: SGHDN, FVKESK. V lost 1 base and J lost 8; bases outside the gene matches: 13. The CDR3 sequence is 18 residues long. CDR3 residues: CASSQVWTGGSMDEKLFF. DNA of the CDR3: TGTGCCAGCAGCCAAGTGTGGACAGGGGGTTCCATGGACGAAAAACTGTTTTTT.

The V gene is TRBV27, the J gene TRBJ2-7; 8 nucleotides match TRBD2. The CDR3 contains 17 residues. Looked up from germline, CDR1 is MNHEY and CDR2 is SMNVEV (reference sequence). With 3 bases clipped from V and 3 bases from J, the junction kept 13 bases outside the gene matches. CDR3 DNA sequence: TGTGCCAGCAGTTTCCTCAATCCGGGACTAGGAGACTACGAGCAGTACTTC. This gives the protein CASSFLNPGLGDYEQYF.